This TCR beta chain was retrieved from a study of identical twins. TCRdb itself ran the 5' RACE reads through MiXCR, one entry per CDR3 protein. The table records 250,000 or so distinct CDR3 sequences, 6.5% to 9% of them present only once. This clonotype was seen at least ten times. The antigen remains unidentified. Study-level points and caveats: Beta clonotypes that were abundant in cord blood contained fewer insertions, a pattern absent from memory repertoires. There was an excess of low generation probability in the out-of-frame alpha sequences that twins shared.

The length of the CDR3 is 11 residues. Trimming took off 0 bases at V and 10 bases at J, with 7 bases between the two ends. Per the germline V gene, CDR1 is SGHRS and CDR2 is YFSETQ. The sample was also reused in another study, on yellow fever vaccine responses in identical twins.

The genes are TRBV5-1 and TRBJ1-1; D may be TRBD1 (5 bases). The source is a woman under 30 in good health. Input material: CD8+ T cells sorted from blood. CDR3 sequence: CASSLEGRAFF. CDR3 sequence (DNA): TGCGCCAGCAGCTTGGAGGGGAGAGCTTTCTTT. Filled out from reference TRBV5-1 and TRBJ1-1, the complete variable domain reads KAGVTQTPRYLIKTRGQQVTLSCSPISGHRSVSWYQQTPGQGLQFLFEYFSETQRNKGNFPGRFSGRQFSNSRSEMNVSTLELGDSALYLCASSLEGRAFFGQGTRLTVV.